The subject of this entry is one T cell receptor (beta chain). The PCR used 60 Vbeta and 13 Jbeta primers. The repertoire was sequenced with immunoSEQ multiplex PCR; TCRdb's copy has only in-frame clones and lacks some. Of about 130,000 clones listed, over 70% are singletons. The data stem from a study of cytomegalovirus exposure and HLA in healthy donors. V dropped 4 bases and J dropped 0 bases, with 10 bases sitting between them. The CDR3 consists of 15 residues. Germline V lookup: CDR1 LGHNA, CDR2 YNFKEQ. The chain has TRBV4-2 and TRBJ2-1, with D perhaps matching TRBD1 (6 bases). This TCR derives from a man younger than 45 in good health and CMV-seronegative. Sequenced input: PBMCs. The CDR3, as DNA: TGTGCCAGCAGCCCGGGACACAGCTCCTACAATGAGCAGTTCTTC. Amino acids: CASSPGHSSYNEQFF.